This T cell receptor beta chain originates from a study of blood T cell repertoires in COVID-19 (dated by TCRdb to the early 2020s). Study-level background: Samples from collaborators originated in the United States, Italy and Spain and spanned both the acute and convalescent phases of COVID-19. The material from the prospective study consisted of cDNA or gDNA derived from T cells, B-cell-depleted T cells, or PBMCs. The repertoires were made available in a free public database intended to serve as a resource for research on the immune response to SARS-CoV-2. Nearly every sample came with metadata listing a de-identified subject ID, COVID-19 status, age in years and sex. The samples were drawn from the first 160 participants of the ongoing ImmuneRACE study and from 950 to 1,500 subjects provided by 6 global collaborators. Where HLA class I and class II types were available, the types were taken from metadata supplied by the sample provider, not from assay-based typing. Deeply sampled blood TCRbeta repertoires from subjects exposed to, actively infected with, or recovered from COVID-19 were included in the dataset. What the research found in general, with its limitations: The quantity of clinical and demographic metadata differed by source and by participant and was supplied without curation.

The immunoSEQ Assay, a bias-controlled multiplex PCR, was used to amplify TCRbeta CDR3 regions from genomic DNA. The original methods were these. Nucleated cell counts per sample were estimated from amplification of reference gene primers within the assay. To quantify the absolute abundance of each unique TCRbeta CDR3 rearrangement, sequence reads were collapsed and filtered. Productive Simpson clonality was computed per sample as the square root of Simpson's diversity index over productive rearrangements. TCRdb limited this immuneACCESS table to in-frame rearrangements with V and J called. A share of clones is missing; checked studies link under half to unresolved V genes, and the rest is unexplained. V, J and clone size are taken as reported in that table, and D and trimming were inferred from the DNA itself. The sample table holds tens of thousands of clones, of which 75% to 90% were seen once. About 12% of the sample is held by the ten biggest clonotypes.

With respect to this clone: The target of this receptor is not known. No much larger clone is present one base from it, and per-base qualities are unavailable.

Sequences LGHDT (CDR1) and YNNKEL (CDR2) are obtained from the germline V gene (reference sequence). Including cysteine and phenylalanine, the CDR3 has 14 amino acids. Only the CDR3 region is kept as DNA, spanning 42 bases read in frame from base 1. Unmatched junction bases come to 2, with V trimmed by 1 base and J by 8 bases. Whole blood was collected in K2EDTA tubes by collaborating institutions according to the institutions' own protocols. For TCRbeta analysis, collaborators shipped samples in one of three forms: frozen whole blood, isolated PBMCs, or DNA extracted from either of those sample types.

The chain is made from TRBV3-1 (or the pseudogene TRBV3-2) and TRBJ1-6, with 7 junctional bases fitting TRBD1. The receptor was derived from a human donor in a cohort sampled during active COVID-19. The sequenced sample was peripheral blood. The DNA sequence follows: TGTGCCAGCAGCCAAGTCACAGGGGATTCACCCCTCCACTTT. It codes for CASSQVTGDSPLHF.